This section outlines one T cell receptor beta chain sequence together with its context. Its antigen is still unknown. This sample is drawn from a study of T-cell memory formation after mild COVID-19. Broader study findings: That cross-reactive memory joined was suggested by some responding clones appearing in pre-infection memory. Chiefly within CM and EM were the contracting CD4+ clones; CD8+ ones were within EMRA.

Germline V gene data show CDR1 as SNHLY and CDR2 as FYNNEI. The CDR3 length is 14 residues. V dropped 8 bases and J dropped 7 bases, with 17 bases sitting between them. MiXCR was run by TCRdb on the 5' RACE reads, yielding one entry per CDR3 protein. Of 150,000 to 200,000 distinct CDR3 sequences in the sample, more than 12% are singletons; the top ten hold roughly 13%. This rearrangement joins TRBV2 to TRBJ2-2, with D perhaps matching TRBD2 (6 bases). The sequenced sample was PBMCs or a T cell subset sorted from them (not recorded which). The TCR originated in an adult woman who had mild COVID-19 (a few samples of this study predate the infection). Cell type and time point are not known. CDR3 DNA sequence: TGTGCCAGCGGGATCGGGACTCAGGGCGGGGAGCTGTTTTTT. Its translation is CASGIGTQGGELFF.